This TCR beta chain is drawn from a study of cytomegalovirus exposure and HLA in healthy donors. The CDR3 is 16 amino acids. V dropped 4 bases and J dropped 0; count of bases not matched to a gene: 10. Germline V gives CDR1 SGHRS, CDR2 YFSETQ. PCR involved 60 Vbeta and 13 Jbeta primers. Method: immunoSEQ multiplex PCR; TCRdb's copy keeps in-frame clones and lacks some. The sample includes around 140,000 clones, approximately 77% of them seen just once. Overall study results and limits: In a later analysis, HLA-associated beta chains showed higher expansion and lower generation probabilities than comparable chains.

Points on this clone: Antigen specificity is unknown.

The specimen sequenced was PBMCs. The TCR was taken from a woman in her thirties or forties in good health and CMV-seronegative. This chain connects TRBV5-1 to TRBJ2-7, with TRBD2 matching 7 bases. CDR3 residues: CASSRDHRDYSYEQYF. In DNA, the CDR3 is TGCGCCAGCAGCCGAGACCACCGGGACTACTCCTACGAGCAGTACTTC.